The clone carrying this TCR beta chain showed up many times. The antigen is undetermined. The ends were cut back, 6 bases at V and 6 bases at J, with 8 bases in the middle. The CDR3 loop spans 12 amino acids. The germline V gene has CDR1 SGHNT and CDR2 YENEEA. Enrolled hyperthyroidism patients had a new diagnosis, a duration under 2 months, and an age of 18 to 65. RNA transcripts yielded amplified TCR beta CDR3 regions. HTBI-primed RT-PCR formed the first round, and a multiplex PCR formed the second. One entry per CDR3 protein, called by TCRdb with MiXCR from the multiplex PCR reads. This sample has about 590,000 distinct CDR3 sequences, with about 40% found just once. The data stem from a study of Graves' ophthalmopathy and Graves' hyperthyroidism. Study details: No ophthalmopathy within 18 months of follow-up signified stable hyperthyroidism.

General study findings and limits: Stable hyperthyroidism and ophthalmopathy were told apart by a 13-signature model, which achieved 85% to 90% sensitivity and roughly 80% specificity.

This clonotype was obtained from an adult man with Graves' hyperthyroidism. V usage is TRBV11-3 and J usage is TRBJ1-4; D call uncertain. Material: peripheral blood or thyroid tissue (not recorded which). The CDR3, as DNA: TGTGCCAGCAGTCTACGGGATGAAAAACTGTTTTTT. Translation: CASSLRDEKLFF.